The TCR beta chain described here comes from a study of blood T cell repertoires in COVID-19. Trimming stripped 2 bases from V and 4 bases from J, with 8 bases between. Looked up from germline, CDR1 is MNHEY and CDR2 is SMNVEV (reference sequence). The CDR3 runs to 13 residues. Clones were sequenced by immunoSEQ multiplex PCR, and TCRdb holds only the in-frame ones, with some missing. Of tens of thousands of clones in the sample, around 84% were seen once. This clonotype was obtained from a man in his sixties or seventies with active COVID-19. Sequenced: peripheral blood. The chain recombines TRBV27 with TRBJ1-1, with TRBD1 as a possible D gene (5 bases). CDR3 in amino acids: CASSLRGSTEAFF. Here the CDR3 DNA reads TGTGCCAGCAGTTTACGGGGGAGCACTGAAGCTTTCTTT.